This T cell receptor (beta chain) was found in a study of coeliac disease. As for the study in general: Each coeliac patient was active, refractory type I, or diet-controlled.

Generated by immunoSEQ multiplex PCR, the TCRdb table keeps only in-frame clones and is missing some. The sample lists 6,500 or so clones, 60% to 70% seen once, with about 6.7% in the top ten. Study-wide points: Unbiased detection of gliadin-specific T cells was judged not feasible with this approach. Active celiac intraepithelial and lamina propria samples had lower TRB and TRG clonality than control samples.

Sequencing used one aliquot of 500,000 or so cells per fraction. Worth noting for this clone: Its antigen is not identified.

V was clipped by 1 base and J by 6 bases; unmatched bases: 1. Germline CDR1 is LNHDA and CDR2 is SQIVND (reference sequence). The CDR3 runs 14 residues. This TCR came from a man aged 45-65 years with active celiac disease. V usage is TRBV19 and J usage is TRBJ2-2; 8 nucleotides agree with TRBD2. Sequenced input: lamina propria lymphocytes from the gut. The chain's CDR3 is CASSIAGRAGELFF. In nucleotides, the CDR3 is TGTGCCAGTAGTATAGCCGGGAGGGCCGGGGAGCTGTTTTTT. Full variable domain (missing parts from reference TRBV19 and TRBJ2-2): DGGITQSPKYLFRKEGQNVTLSCEQNLNHDAMYWYRQDPGQGLRLIYYSQIVNDFQKGDIAEGYSVSREKKESFPLTVTSAQKNPTAFYLCASSIAGRAGELFFGEGSRLTVL.